In this sample, the clone carrying this T cell receptor (beta chain) turned up many times. Its antigen is unknown. This entry belongs to a study of T cell repertoires in cytomegalovirus infection. The overall study: Public TCR beta signatures indicated both CMV infection and matching HLA type. Regarding the study as a whole: The study identified carriers of CMV plus the relevant HLA from cumulative public TCR beta family frequency. There were HLA-C-restricted CMV-specific TCR beta clonotypes dominating the ex vivo response.

This CDR3 is built from 14 residues. V lost 5 bases to trimming and J lost 0 bases; unmatched junction nucleotides: 5. Germline V lookup: CDR1 SGHRS, CDR2 YFSETQ. TCRdb called the reads again in MiXCR, with one record for every CDR3 protein. The sample holds 130,000 or so distinct CDR3 sequences, under 8% seen once. This TCR came from a human donor in good health (CMV status not recorded). Some clones in this sample may be carry-over from other donors' samples. Source material: PBMCs. The V call is TRBV5-1, the J call TRBJ2-7; 7 bases are shared with TRBD2. CDR3 nucleotides: TGCGCCAGCAGGCTAGCGGAGAGCTCCTACGAGCAGTACTTC. Translated, it gives CASRLAESSYEQYF.